A single sample is the source of the 5 T cell receptor beta chains below, sequenced in a study of cytomegalovirus exposure and HLA in healthy donors. The PCR had 60 Vbeta and 13 Jbeta primers. Only in-frame clones appear in the TCRdb table, and some are missing; sequencing was by immunoSEQ multiplex PCR. The table has 150,000 or so clones, roughly 84% seen once. Sequenced material: PBMCs. All receptors derive from a man aged 25 to 40 in good health and CMV-seronegative.

This chain links TRBV6-5 with TRBJ2-7; 12 bases are shared with TRBD1. From germline, CDR1 is MNHEY and CDR2 SVGAGI. V lost 2 bases and J lost 5; bases outside the gene matches: 4. CDR3 size: 15 residues. Written as DNA, the CDR3 is TGTGCCAGCAGTTACACCGGGACAGGGGGCCACGAGCAGTACTTC. It yields the protein CASSYTGTGGHEQYF.

The chain links TRBV18 to TRBJ2-5; 10 bases line up with TRBD2. The CDR3 covers 16 residues. The germline gives CDR1 KGHSH, CDR2 LQKENI. After removal of 3 bases from V and 8 bases from J, the junction contained 12 bases not matched to a gene. The CDR3, as DNA: TGTGCCAGCTCACCCGCCGCTAGCGGGAGCTTTCAAACCCAGTACTTC. Protein product: CASSPAASGSFQTQYF. The full variable domain, completed using reference TRBV18 and TRBJ2-5, is NAGVMQNPRHLVRRRGQEARLRCSPMKGHSHVYWYRQLPEEGLKFMVYLQKENIIDESGMPKERFSAEFPKEGPSILRIQQVVRGDSAAYFCASSPAASGSFQTQYFGPGTRLLVL.

V usage is TRBV7-8 and J usage is TRBJ1-1; D is ambiguous. Germline CDR1 reads SGHVS; CDR2 reads FQNEAQ. This CDR3 comprises 12 residues. V shed 4 bases and J shed 8 bases, with 11 bases lying between them. The CDR3: CASSSGVAEAFF. The CDR3 DNA reads TGTGCCAGCAGCTCCGGTGTAGCCGAAGCTTTCTTT.

The V call is TRBV6-6, the J call TRBJ2-5; a possible D gene is TRBD2 (5 bases). The tail of the sequence fits TRBJ2-7 better, so the J call may be wrong. Germline V gene sequence: CDR1 MNHNY, CDR2 SVGAGI (reference sequence). The CDR3 length is 13 residues. As DNA, the CDR3 is TGTGCCAGCAGTCCCCTACCTAGCAGCGAGCAGTACTTC. Translation gives CASSPLPSSEQYF.

This clone was counted only a few times. The genes are TRBV11-3 and TRBJ2-7, with 7 nucleotides matching TRBD2. There are 13 residues in the CDR3. J was trimmed by 4 bases and V by 4 bases; bases with no gene match: 4. Per germline, CDR1 SGHNT and CDR2 YENEEA. The chain's CDR3 is CASSSAGRYEQYF. Here the CDR3 DNA reads TGTGCCAGCAGCTCAGCGGGAAGGTACGAGCAGTACTTC.